This T cell receptor beta chain derives from a study of blood T cell repertoires in COVID-19. Data came from immunoSEQ multiplex PCR; TCRdb stores just in-frame clones and leaves some out. The sample comprises some 100,000 clones, around 88% of which are singletons, and around 2% rests with the top ten. With V trimmed by 0 bases and J by 1 base, 3 bases remained unmatched. CDR1 is SGDLS, CDR2 YYNGEE, per germline. The CDR3 contains 16 residues. Sequenced input: peripheral blood. The chain couples TRBV9 to TRBJ2-2; TRBD1 matches at 7 bases. The receptor was isolated from a man between 45 and 60 years old with COVID-19, enrolled during active disease. The CDR3 sequence: CASSVAGGKNTGELFF. CDR3 DNA sequence: TGTGCCAGCAGCGTAGCAGGGGGTAAGAACACCGGGGAGCTGTTTTTT.